A selection of T cell receptor beta chains follows, all from one sample in a study of blood T cell repertoires in COVID-19. Clones were read by immunoSEQ multiplex PCR, and TCRdb kept only the in-frame ones, dropping some. The sample consists of roughly 200,000 clones, roughly 90% of them appearing once. The source material was peripheral blood. All receptors derive from a man between 35 and 55 years old with acute or convalescent COVID-19. The CDR3 runs from the conserved cysteine through the conserved F or W. D genes are given only for firm matches. Clone size is given for some rows only: seen once, a few or many times, or a class if the clone is expanded.

TRBV6-5	TRBJ2-2	-	-	CASHYSGENTGELFF	TGTGCCAGCCATTACTCAGGGGAGAACACCGGGGAGCTGTTTTTT
TRBV28	TRBJ2-5	TRBD1	-	CASKRPGQGGETQYF	TGTGCCAGCAAACGACCGGGACAGGGTGGTGAGACCCAGTACTTC
TRBV3-1/TRBV3-2	TRBJ1-4	-	once	CASSHPPTGMGEKLFF	TGTGCCAGCAGTCACCCCCCTACAGGGATGGGTGAAAAACTGTTTTTT
TRBV7-9	TRBJ1-2	-	-	CASTLGRNYGYTF	TGTGCCAGCACTCTGGGCCGTAACTATGGCTACACCTTC
TRBV7-3	TRBJ2-3	-	-	CASSLSGADTQYF	TGTGCCAGCAGCTTAAGCGGAGCAGATACGCAGTATTTT
TRBV9	TRBJ1-2	TRBD1	-	CASSVDTGGYGYTF	TGTGCCAGCAGCGTAGATACAGGGGGCTATGGCTACACCTTC
TRBV7-3	TRBJ2-2	TRBD1	-	CASSYGTGNGPGELFF	TGTGCCAGCAGCTACGGGACAGGGAATGGGCCCGGGGAGCTGTTTTTT
TRBV5-1	TRBJ2-2	-	-	CASSLRVRGNTGELFF	TGCGCCAGCAGCTTACGGGTCAGGGGGAACACCGGGGAGCTGTTTTTT
TRBV2	TRBJ1-1	-	-	CASSEMGGPEAFF	TGTGCCAGCAGTGAAATGGGTGGGCCTGAAGCTTTCTTT
TRBV29-1	TRBJ2-2	-	-	CSVLSGTGELFF	TGCAGCGTCTTGTCGGGCACCGGGGAGCTGTTTTTT
TRBV7-9	TRBJ1-2	TRBD1	-	CASSLGRDRGPLGDYGYTF	TGTGCCAGCAGCTTAGGACGGGACAGGGGGCCATTGGGCGACTATGGCTACACCTTC
TRBV13	TRBJ2-1	TRBD2	-	CASSFSMVSGGNEQFF	TGTGCCAGCAGCTTTAGTATGGTCAGCGGGGGTAATGAGCAGTTCTTC
TRBV7-9	TRBJ2-2	-	-	CASSPGIRGTGELFF	TGTGCCAGCAGCCCTGGGATCCGGGGCACCGGGGAGCTGTTTTTT
TRBV10-3	TRBJ2-1	TRBD2	-	CAISEMASGASYNEQFF	TGTGCCATCAGTGAGATGGCTAGCGGGGCCTCCTACAATGAGCAGTTCTTC
TRBV19	TRBJ2-7	TRBD1	-	CASTRTGSYEQYF	TGTGCCAGTACTCGGACAGGCTCCTACGAGCAGTACTTC
TRBV7-2	TRBJ2-5	TRBD1	-	CASSFQGAETQYF	TGTGCCAGCAGCTTTCAGGGGGCGGAGACCCAGTACTTC
TRBV3-1/TRBV3-2	TRBJ2-7	TRBD2	-	CASSQGGGQYF	TGTGCCAGCAGCCAAGGGGGGGGGCAGTACTTC
TRBV3-1/TRBV3-2	TRBJ1-2	-	-	CASSLLPTDFYGYTF	TGTGCCAGCAGCCTATTACCGACAGATTTCTATGGCTACACCTTC
TRBV30	TRBJ2-1	-	-	CAWTSLREQFF	TGTGCCTGGACTAGCTTACGTGAGCAGTTCTTC
TRBV11-2	TRBJ1-6	-	-	CASSLGAGNNSPLHF	TGTGCCAGCAGCTTAGGGGCAGGCAATAATTCACCCCTCCACTTT
TRBV13	TRBJ2-2	TRBD2	-	CASSQQLAGGTGELFF	TGTGCCAGCAGCCAGCAACTAGCGGGGGGCACCGGGGAGCTGTTTTTT
TRBV28	TRBJ1-2	TRBD1	-	CASKTGTGVTGYTF	TGTGCCAGCAAAACCGGGACAGGGGTTACTGGCTACACCTTC
TRBV6-5	TRBJ2-7	-	-	CASSYYRSSYEQYF	TGTGCCAGCAGTTACTACCGGAGCTCCTACGAGCAGTACTTC